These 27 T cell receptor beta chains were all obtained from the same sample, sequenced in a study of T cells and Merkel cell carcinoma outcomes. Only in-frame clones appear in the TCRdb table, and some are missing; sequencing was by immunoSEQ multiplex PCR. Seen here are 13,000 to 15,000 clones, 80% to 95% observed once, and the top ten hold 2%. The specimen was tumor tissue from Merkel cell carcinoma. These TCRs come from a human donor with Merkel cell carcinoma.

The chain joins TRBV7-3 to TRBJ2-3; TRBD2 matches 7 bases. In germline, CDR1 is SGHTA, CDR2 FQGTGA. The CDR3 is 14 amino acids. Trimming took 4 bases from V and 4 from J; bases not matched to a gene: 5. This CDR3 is CASSSMGGADTQYF. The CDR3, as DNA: TGTGCCAGCAGCTCGATGGGGGGGGCAGATACGCAGTATTTT.

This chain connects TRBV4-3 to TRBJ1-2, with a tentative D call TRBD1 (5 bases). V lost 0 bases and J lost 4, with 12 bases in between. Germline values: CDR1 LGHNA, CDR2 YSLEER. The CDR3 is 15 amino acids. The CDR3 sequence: CASSQDEGMFYGYTF. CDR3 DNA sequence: TGCGCCAGCAGCCAAGATGAGGGGATGTTCTATGGCTACACCTTC.

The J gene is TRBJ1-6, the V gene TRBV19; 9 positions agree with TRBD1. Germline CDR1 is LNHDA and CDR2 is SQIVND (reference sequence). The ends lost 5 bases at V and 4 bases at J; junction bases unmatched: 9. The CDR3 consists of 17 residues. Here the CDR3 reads CASSAVQGATYNSPLHF. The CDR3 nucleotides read TGTGCCAGTAGTGCAGTACAGGGGGCGACGTATAATTCACCCCTCCACTTT.

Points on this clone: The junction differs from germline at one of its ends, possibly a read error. CDR3 sequence reads: CASSLVGGGETQYF. For the CDR3, the DNA is TGTGCTAGCAGCTTAGTGGGGGGCGGTGAGACCCAGTACTTC. The genes are TRBV7-7 and TRBJ2-5, with D perhaps matching TRBD1 or TRBD2 (6 bases each). Germline V gene sequence: CDR1 SSHAT, CDR2 FNYEAQ (reference sequence). CDR3 length equals 14 residues.

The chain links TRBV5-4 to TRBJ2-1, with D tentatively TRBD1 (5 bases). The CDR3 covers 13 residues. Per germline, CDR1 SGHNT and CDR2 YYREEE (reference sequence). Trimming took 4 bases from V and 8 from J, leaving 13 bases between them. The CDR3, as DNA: TGTGCCAGCAGCCCCTGGAAAGGGGATGAGCAGTTCTTC. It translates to CASSPWKGDEQFF.

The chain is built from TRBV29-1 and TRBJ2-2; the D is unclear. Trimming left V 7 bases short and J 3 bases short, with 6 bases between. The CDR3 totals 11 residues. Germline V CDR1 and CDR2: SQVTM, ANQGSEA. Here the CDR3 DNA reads TGCAGCGCGCGTTACACCGGGGAGCTGTTTTTT. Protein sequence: CSARYTGELFF.

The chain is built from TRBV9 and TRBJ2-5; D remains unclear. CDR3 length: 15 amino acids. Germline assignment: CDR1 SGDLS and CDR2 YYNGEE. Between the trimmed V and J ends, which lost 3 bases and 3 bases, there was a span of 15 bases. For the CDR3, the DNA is TGTGCCAGCAGCGCCAGCCTGCAGACCGAAGAGACCCAGTACTTC. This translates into CASSASLQTEETQYF.

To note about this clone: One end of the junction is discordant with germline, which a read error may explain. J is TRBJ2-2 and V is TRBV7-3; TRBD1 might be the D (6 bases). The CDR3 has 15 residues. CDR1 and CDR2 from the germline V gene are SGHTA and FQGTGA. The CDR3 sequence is CANSLHRVGSGELFF. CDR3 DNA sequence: TGTGCCAACAGCCTACACAGGGTAGGATCCGGGGAGCTGTTTTTT.

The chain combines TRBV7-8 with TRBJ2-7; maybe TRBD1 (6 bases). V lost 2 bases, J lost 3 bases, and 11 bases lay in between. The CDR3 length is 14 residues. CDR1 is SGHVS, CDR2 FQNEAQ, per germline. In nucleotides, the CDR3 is TGTGCCAGCAGCTTAACCAGGGGCCACTACGAGCAGTACTTC. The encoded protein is CASSLTRGHYEQYF.

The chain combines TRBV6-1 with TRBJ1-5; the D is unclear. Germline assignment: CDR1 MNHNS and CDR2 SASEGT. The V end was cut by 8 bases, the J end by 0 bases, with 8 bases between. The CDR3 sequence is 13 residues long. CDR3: CASAVSSNQPQHF. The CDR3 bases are TGTGCCAGCGCGGTTTCTAGCAATCAGCCCCAGCATTTT.

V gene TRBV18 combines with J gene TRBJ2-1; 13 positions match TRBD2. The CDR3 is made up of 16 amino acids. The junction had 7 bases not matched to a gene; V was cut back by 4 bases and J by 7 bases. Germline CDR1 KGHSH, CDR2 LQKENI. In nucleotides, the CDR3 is TGTGCCAGCTCACTCTCACTAGCGGGAGGGAAAAATGAGCAGTTCTTC. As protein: CASSLSLAGGKNEQFF.

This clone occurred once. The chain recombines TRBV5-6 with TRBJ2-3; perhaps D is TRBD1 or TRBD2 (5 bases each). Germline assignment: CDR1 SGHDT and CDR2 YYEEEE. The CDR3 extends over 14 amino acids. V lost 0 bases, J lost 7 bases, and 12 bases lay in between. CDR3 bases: TGTGCCAGCAGCTTGGGAGAGGGGAGTAATACGCAGTATTTT. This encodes CASSLGEGSNTQYF.

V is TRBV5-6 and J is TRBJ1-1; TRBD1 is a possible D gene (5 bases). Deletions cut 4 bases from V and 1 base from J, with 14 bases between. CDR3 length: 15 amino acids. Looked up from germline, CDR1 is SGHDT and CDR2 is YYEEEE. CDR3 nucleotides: TGTGCCAGCAGCCCCTCCTGGGGGGAGAACACTGAAGCTTTCTTT. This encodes CASSPSWGENTEAFF.

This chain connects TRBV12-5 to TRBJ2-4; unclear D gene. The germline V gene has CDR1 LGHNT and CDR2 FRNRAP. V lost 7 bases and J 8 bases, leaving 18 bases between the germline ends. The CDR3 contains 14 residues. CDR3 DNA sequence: TGTGCTAGTGTCCTCCAGGACCCAGAGGACATTCAGTACTTC. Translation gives CASVLQDPEDIQYF. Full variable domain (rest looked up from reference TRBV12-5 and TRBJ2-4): DARVTQTPRHKVTEMGQEVTMRCQPILGHNTVFWYRQTMMQGLELLAYFRNRAPLDDSGMPKDRFSAEMPDATLATLKIQPSEPRDSAVYFCASVLQDPEDIQYFGAGTRLSVL.

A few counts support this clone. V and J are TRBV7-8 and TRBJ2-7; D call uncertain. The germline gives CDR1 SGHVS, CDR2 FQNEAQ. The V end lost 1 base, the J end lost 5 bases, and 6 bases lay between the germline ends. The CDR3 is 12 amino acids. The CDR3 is CASSLDRNEQYF. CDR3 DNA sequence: TGTGCCAGCAGCTTAGATAGGAACGAGCAGTACTTC.

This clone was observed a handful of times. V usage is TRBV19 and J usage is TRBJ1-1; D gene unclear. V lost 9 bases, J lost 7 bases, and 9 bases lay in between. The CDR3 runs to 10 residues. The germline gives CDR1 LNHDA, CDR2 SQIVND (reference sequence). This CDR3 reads CASQDREAFF. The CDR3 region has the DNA TGTGCCAGCCAGGATCGTGAAGCTTTCTTT.

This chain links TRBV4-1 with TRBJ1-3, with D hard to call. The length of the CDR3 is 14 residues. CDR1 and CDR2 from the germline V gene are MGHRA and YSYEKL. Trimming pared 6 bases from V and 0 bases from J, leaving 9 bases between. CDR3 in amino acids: CASRQFGSGNTIYF. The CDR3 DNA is TGCGCCAGCAGGCAGTTCGGCTCTGGAAACACCATATATTTT.

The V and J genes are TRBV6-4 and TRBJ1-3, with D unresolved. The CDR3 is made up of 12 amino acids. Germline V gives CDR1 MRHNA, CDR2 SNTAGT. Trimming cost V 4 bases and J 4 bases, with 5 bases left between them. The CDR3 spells CASSGVGNTIYF. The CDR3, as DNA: TGTGCCAGCAGTGGGGTGGGAAACACCATATATTTT.

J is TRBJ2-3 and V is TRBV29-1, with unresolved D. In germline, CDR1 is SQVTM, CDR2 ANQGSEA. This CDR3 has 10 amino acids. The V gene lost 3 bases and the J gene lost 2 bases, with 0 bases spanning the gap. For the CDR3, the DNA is TGCAGCGTTGACACAGATACGCAGTATTTT. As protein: CSVDTDTQYF.

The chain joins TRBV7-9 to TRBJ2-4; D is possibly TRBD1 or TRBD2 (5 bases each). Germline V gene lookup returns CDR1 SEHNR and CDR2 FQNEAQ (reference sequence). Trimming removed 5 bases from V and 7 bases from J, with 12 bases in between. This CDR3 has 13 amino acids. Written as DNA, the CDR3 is TGTGCCAGCAGCCCTAGGGACGTCAACATTCAGTACTTC. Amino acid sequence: CASSPRDVNIQYF.

In nucleotides, the CDR3 is TGTGCCAGCAGTTTATCCAGGGGACGGAACTACTATGGCTACACCTTC. Protein product: CASSLSRGRNYYGYTF. This chain connects TRBV27 to TRBJ1-2; tentative D call: TRBD1 (6 bases). The CDR3 spans 16 residues. The V gene's germline CDR1 is MNHEY and CDR2 SMNVEV (reference sequence). V dropped 0 bases and J dropped 3 bases, with 14 bases sitting between them.

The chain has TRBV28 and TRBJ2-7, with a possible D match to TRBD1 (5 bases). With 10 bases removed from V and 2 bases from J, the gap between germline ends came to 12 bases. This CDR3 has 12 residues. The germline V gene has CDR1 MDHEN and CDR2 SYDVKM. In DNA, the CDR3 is TGTGCCACCCGACAGCCGCCCTACGAGCAGTACTTC. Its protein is CATRQPPYEQYF.

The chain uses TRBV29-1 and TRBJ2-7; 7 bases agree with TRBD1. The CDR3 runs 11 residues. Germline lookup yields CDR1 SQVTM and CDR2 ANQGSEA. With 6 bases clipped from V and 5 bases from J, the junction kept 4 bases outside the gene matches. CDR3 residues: CSVRTGDEQYF. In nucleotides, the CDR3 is TGCAGCGTGAGGACAGGAGACGAGCAGTACTTC.

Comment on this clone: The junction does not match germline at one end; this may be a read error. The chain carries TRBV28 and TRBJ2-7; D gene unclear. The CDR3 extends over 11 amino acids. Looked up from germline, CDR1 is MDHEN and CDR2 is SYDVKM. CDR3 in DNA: TGTGCTAGCAGTTCACATTCTGGGCAGTACTTC. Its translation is CASSSHSGQYF.

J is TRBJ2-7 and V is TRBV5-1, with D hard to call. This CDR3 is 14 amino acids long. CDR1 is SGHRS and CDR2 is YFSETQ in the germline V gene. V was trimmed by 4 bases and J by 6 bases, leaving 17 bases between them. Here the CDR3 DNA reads TGCGCCAGCAGCCCGCGAGGTGGGGTATTCGAGCAGTACTTC. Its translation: CASSPRGGVFEQYF.

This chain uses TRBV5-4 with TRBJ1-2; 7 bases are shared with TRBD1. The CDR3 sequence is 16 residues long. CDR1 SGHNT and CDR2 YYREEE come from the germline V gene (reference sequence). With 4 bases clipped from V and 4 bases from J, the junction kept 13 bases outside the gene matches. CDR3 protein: CASSQNRGFRGYGYTF. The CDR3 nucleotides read TGTGCCAGCAGCCAAAACAGGGGTTTTAGGGGCTATGGCTACACCTTC.

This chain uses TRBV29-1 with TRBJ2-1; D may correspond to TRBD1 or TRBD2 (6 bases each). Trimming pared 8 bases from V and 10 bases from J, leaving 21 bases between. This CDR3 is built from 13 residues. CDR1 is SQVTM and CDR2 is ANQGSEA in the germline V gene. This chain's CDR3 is CSCGRPLGGEQFF. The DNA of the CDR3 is TGCAGCTGCGGGCGGCCCCTAGGGGGGGAGCAGTTCTTC.